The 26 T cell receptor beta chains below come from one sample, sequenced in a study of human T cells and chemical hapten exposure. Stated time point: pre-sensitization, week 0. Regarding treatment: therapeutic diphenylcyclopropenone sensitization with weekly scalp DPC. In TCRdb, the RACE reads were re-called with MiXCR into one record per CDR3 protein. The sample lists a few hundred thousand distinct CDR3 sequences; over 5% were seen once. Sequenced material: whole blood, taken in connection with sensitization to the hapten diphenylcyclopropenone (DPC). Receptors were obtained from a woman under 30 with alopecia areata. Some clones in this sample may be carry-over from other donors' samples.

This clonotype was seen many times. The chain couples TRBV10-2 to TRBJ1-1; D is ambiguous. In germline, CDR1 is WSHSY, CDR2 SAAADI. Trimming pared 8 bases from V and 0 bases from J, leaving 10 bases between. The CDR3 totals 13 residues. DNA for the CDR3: TGCGCCAGCCTCGGAGCCATGAACACTGAAGCTTTCTTT. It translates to CASLGAMNTEAFF.

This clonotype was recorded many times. The CDR3 DNA sequence: TGTGCCAGCAGCCCGACGGGCACAGATACGCAGTATTTT. It specifies CASSPTGTDTQYF. The chain uses TRBV3-1 and TRBJ2-3; D ambiguous. CDR3 size: 13 residues. V lost 4 bases to trimming and J lost 1 base, with 6 bases between them. The V gene's germline CDR1 is LGHDT and CDR2 YNNKEL (reference sequence).

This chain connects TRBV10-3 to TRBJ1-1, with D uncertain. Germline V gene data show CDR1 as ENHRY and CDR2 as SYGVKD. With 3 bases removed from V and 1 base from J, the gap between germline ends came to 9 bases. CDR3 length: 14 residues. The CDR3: CAISDSTANTEAFF. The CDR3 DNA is TGTGCCATCAGTGACTCGACGGCGAACACTGAAGCTTTCTTT.

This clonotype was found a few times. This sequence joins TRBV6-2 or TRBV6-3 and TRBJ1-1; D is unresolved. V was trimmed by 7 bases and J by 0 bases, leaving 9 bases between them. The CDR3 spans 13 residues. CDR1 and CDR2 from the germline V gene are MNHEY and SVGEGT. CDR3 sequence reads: CASIRSMNTEAFF. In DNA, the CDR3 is TGTGCCAGCATACGATCCATGAACACTGAAGCTTTCTTT.

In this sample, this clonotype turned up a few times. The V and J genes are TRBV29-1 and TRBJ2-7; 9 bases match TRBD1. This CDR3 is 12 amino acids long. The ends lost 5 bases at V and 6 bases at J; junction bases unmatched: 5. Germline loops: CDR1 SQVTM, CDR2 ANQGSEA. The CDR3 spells CSVTGQGAEQYF. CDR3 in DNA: TGCAGCGTTACGGGACAGGGTGCCGAGCAGTACTTC.

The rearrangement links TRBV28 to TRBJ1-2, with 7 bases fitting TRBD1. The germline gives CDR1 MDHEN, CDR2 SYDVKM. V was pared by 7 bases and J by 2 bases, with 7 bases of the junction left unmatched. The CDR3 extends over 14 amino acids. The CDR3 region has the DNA TGTGCCAGCACTCGGACAGGAGCCAACTATGGCTACACCTTC. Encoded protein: CASTRTGANYGYTF.

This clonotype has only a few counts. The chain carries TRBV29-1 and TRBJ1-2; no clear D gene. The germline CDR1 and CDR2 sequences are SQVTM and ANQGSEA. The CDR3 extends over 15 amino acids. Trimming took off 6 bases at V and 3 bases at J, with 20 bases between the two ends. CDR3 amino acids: CSVTPPHTGYYGYTF. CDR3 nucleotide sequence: TGCAGCGTCACTCCGCCCCATACGGGGTACTATGGCTACACCTTC. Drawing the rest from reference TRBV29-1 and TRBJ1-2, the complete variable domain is SAVISQKPSRDICQRGTSLTIQCQVDSQVTMMFWYRQQPGQSLTLIATANQGSEATYESGFVIDKFPISRPNLTFSTLTVSNMSPEDSSIYLCSVTPPHTGYYGYTFGSGTRLTVV.

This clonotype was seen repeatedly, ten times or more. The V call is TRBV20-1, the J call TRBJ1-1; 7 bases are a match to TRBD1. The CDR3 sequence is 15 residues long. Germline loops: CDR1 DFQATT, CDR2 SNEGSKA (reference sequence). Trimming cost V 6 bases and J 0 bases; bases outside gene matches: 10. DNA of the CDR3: TGCAGTGCCACCTCAGGGGGGAGGTTGAACACTGAAGCTTTCTTT. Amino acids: CSATSGGRLNTEAFF.

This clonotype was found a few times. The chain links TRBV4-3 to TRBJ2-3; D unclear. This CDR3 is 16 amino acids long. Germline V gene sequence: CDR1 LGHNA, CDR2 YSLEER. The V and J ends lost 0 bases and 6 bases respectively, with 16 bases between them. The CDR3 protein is CASSQDSTALEDTQYF. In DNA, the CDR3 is TGCGCCAGCAGCCAAGATTCGACGGCCCTTGAGGATACGCAGTATTTT.

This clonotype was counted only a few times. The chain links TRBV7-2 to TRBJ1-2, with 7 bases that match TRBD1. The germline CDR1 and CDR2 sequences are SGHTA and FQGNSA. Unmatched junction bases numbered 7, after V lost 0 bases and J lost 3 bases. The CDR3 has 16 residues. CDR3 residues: CASSLAMTGLYYGYTF. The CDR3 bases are TGTGCCAGCAGCTTAGCGATGACAGGGCTGTACTATGGCTACACCTTC.

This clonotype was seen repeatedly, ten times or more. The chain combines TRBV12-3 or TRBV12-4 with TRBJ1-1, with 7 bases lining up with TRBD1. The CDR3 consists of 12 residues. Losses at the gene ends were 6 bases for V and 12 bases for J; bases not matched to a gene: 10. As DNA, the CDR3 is TGTGCCAGCAGCCCAGCCGACAGGGTAACTTTCTTT. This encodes CASSPADRVTFF.

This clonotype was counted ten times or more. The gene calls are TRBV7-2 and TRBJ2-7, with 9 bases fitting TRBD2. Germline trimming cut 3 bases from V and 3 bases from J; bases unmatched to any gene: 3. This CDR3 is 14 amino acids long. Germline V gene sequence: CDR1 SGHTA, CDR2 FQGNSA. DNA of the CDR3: TGTGCCAGCAGCTTTCAGCGGGGGGACTACGAGCAGTACTTC. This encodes CASSFQRGDYEQYF.

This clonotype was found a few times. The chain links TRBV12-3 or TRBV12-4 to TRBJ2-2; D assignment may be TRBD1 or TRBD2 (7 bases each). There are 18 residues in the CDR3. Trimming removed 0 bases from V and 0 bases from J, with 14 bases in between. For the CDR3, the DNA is TGTGCCAGCAGTTTAGCGCGGCCAGGGGGGGCGAACACCGGGGAGCTGTTTTTT. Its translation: CASSLARPGGANTGELFF.

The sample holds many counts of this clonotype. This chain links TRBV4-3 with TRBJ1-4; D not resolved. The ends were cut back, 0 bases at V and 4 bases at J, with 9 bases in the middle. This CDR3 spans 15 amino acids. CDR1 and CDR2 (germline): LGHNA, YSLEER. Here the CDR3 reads CASSQDGRSNEKLFF. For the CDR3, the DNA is TGCGCCAGCAGCCAAGATGGACGGAGTAATGAAAAACTGTTTTTT.

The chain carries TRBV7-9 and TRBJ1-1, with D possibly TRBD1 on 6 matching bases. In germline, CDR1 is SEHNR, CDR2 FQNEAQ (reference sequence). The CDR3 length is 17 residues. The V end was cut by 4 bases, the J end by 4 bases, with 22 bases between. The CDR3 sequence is CASSSPKGDRGGTEAFF. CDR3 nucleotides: TGTGCCAGCAGCTCCCCAAAGGGGGATCGAGGGGGCACTGAAGCTTTCTTT. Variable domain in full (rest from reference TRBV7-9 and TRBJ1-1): DTGVSQNPRHKITKRGQNVTFRCDPISEHNRLYWYRQTLGQGPEFLTYFQNEAQLEKSRLLSDRFSAERPKGSFSTLEIQRTEQGDSAMYLCASSSPKGDRGGTEAFFGQGTRLTVV.

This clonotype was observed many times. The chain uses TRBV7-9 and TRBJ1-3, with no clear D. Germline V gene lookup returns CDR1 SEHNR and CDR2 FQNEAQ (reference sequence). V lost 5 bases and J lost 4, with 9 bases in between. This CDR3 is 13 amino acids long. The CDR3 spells CASSVGRGNTIYF. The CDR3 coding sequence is TGTGCCAGCAGCGTGGGCCGCGGAAACACCATATATTTT. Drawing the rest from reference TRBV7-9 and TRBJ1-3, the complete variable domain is DTGVSQNPRHKITKRGQNVTFRCDPISEHNRLYWYRQTLGQGPEFLTYFQNEAQLEKSRLLSDRFSAERPKGSFSTLEIQRTEQGDSAMYLCASSVGRGNTIYFGEGSWLTVV.

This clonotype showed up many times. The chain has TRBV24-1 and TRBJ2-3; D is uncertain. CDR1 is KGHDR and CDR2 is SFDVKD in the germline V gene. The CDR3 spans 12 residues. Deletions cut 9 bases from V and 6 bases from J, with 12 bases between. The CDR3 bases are TGTGCCACCGTTCACGGTTTTGATACGCAGTATTTT. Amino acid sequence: CATVHGFDTQYF.

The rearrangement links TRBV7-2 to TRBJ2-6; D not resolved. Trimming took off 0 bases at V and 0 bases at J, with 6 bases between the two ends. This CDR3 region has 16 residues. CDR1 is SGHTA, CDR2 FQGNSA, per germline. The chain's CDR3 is CASSLAAYSGANVLTF. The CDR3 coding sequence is TGTGCCAGCAGCTTAGCAGCTTACTCTGGGGCCAACGTCCTGACTTTC.

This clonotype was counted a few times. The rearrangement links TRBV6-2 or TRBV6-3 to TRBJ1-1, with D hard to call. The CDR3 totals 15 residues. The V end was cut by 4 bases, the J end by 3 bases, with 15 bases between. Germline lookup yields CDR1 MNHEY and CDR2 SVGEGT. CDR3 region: CASSFVYSGYTEAFF. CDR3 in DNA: TGTGCCAGCAGTTTCGTCTATTCAGGTTACACTGAAGCTTTCTTT.

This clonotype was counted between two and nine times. The CDR3 sequence is CASSPIKGQPQHF. CDR3 DNA: TGTGCCAGCAGCCCGATAAAGGGCCAGCCCCAGCATTTT. This sequence joins TRBV2 and TRBJ1-5; D is unresolved. Trimming took 6 bases from V and 7 from J, leaving 13 bases between them. The CDR3 covers 13 residues. CDR1 and CDR2 from the germline V gene are SNHLY and FYNNEI.

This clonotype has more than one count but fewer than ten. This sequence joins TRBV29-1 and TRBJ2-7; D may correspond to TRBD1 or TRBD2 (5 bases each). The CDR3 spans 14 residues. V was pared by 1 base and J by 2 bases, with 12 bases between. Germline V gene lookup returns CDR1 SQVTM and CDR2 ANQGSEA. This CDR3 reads CSVEVVGETYEQYF. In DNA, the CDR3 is TGCAGCGTTGAAGTGGTGGGGGAGACCTACGAGCAGTACTTC.

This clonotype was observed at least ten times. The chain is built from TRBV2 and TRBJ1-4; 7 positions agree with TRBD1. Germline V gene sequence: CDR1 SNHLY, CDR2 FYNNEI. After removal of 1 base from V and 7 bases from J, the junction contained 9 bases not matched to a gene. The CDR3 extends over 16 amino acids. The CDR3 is CASSEVGGGYGEKLFF. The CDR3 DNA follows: TGTGCCAGCAGTGAAGTCGGAGGGGGCTATGGTGAAAAACTGTTTTTT.

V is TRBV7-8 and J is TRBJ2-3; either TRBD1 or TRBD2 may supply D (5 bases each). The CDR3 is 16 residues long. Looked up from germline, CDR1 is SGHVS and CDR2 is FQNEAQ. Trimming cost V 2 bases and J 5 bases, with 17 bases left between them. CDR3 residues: CASSLRRDPIRDTQYF. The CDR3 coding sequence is TGTGCCAGCAGCTTACGACGGGACCCGATAAGAGATACGCAGTATTTT.

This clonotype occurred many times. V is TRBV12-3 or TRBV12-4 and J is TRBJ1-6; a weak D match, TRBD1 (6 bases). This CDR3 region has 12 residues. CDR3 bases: TGTGGAACAGGGACGTCGAATTCACCCCTCCACTTT. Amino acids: CGTGTSNSPLHF.

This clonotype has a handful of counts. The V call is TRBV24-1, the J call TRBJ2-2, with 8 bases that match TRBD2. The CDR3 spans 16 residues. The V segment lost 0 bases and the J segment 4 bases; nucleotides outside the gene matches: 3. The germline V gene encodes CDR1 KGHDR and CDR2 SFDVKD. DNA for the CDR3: TGTGCCACCAGTGATTTGCGGGGGGGTATCACCGGGGAGCTGTTTTTT. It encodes CATSDLRGGITGELFF.

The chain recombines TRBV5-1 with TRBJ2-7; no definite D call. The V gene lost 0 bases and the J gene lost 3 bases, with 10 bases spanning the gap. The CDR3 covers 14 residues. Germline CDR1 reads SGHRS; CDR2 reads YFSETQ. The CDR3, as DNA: TGCGCCAGCAGCTTGGGAGTCACTGACTACGAGCAGTACTTC. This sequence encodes CASSLGVTDYEQYF. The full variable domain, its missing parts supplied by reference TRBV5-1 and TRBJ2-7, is KAGVTQTPRYLIKTRGQQVTLSCSPISGHRSVSWYQQTPGQGLQFLFEYFSETQRNKGNFPGRFSGRQFSNSRSEMNVSTLELGDSALYLCASSLGVTDYEQYFGPGTRLTVT.